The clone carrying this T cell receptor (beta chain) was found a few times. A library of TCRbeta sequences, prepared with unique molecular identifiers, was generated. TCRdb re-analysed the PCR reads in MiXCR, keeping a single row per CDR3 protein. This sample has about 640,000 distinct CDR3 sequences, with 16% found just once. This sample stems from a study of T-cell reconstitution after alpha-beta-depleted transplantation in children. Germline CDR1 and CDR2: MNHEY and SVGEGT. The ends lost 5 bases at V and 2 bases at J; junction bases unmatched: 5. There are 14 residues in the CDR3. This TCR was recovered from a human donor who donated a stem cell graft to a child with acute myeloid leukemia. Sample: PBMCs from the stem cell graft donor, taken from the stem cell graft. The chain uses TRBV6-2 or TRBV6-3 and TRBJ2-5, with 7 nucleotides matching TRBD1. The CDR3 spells CASSPTGIQETQYF. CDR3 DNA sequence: TGTGCCAGCAGTCCGACAGGGATACAAGAGACCCAGTACTTC.